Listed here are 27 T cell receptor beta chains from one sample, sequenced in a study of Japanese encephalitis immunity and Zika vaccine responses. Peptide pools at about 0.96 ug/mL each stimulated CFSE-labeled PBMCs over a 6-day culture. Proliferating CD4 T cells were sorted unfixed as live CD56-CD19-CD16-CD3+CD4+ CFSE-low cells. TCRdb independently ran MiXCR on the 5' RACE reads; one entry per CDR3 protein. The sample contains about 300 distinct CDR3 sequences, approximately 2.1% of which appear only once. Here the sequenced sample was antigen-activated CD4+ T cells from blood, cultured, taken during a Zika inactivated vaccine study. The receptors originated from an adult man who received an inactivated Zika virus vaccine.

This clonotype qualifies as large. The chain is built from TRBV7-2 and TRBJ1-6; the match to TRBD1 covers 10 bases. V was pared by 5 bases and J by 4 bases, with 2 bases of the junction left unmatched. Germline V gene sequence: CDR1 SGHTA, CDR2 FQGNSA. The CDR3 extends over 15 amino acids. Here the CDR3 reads CASSRDRGYNSPLHF. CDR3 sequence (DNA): TGTGCCAGCAGCCGGGACAGGGGTTATAATTCACCCCTCCACTTT. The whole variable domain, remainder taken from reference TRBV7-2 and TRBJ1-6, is GAGVSQSPSNKVTEKGKDVELRCDPISGHTALYWYRQSLGQGLEFLIYFQGNSAPDKSGLPSDRFSAERTGGSVSTLTIQRTQQEDSAVYLCASSRDRGYNSPLHFGNGTRLTVT.

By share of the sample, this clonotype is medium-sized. The CDR3 DNA is TGTGCCAGCAGCCGCCAGGGAACCGGGGAGCTGTTTTTT. Protein sequence: CASSRQGTGELFF. This chain uses TRBV7-2 with TRBJ2-2; TRBD1 is a possible D gene (5 bases). There are 13 residues in the CDR3. CDR1 and CDR2 from the germline V gene are SGHTA and FQGNSA. The V end was cut by 5 bases, the J end by 5 bases, with 9 bases between.

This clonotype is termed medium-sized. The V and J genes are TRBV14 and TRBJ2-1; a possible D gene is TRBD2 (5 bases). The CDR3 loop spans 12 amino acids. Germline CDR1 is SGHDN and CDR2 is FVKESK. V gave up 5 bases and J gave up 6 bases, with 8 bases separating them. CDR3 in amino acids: CASSVSANEQFF. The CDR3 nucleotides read TGTGCCAGCAGCGTTAGCGCCAATGAGCAGTTCTTC.

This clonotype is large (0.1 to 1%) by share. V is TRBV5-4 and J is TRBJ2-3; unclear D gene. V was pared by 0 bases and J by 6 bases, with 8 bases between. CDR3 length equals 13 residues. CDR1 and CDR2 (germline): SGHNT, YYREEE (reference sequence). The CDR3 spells CASSLGIGDTQYF. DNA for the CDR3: TGTGCCAGCAGCTTGGGAATAGGCGATACGCAGTATTTT.

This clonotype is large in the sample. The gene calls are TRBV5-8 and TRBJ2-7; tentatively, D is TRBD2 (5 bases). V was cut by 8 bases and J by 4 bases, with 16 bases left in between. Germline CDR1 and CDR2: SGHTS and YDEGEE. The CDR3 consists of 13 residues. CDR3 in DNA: TGTGCCAGTCCGGAGGTTACCAGTTACGAGCAGTACTTC. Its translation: CASPEVTSYEQYF. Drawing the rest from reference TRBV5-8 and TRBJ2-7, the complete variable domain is EAGVTQSPTHLIKTRGQQATLRCSPISGHTSVYWYQQALGLGLQFLLWYDEGEERNRGNFPPRFSGRQFPNYSSELNVNALELEDSALYLCASPEVTSYEQYFGPGTRLTVT.

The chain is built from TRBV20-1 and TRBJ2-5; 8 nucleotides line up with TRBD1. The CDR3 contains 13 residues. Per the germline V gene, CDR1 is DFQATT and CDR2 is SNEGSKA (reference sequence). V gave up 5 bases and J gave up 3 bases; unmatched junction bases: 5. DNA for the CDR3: TGCAGTGCTCCCGGACAGGGCAAAGAGACCCAGTACTTC. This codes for CSAPGQGKETQYF.

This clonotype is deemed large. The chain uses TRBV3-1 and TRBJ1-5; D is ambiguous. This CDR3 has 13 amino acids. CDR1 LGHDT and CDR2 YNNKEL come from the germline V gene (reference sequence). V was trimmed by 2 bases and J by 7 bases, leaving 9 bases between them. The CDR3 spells CASSQQLRQPQHF. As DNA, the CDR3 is TGTGCCAGCAGCCAACAGCTCAGGCAGCCCCAGCATTTT.

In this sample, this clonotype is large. The CDR3 sequence: CSASAEGSETQYF. CDR3 DNA sequence: TGCAGTGCTAGTGCCGAGGGGTCTGAGACCCAGTACTTC. The V and J genes are TRBV20-1 and TRBJ2-5, with D perhaps being TRBD1 or TRBD2 (5 bases each). The CDR3 contains 13 residues. The germline V gene encodes CDR1 DFQATT and CDR2 SNEGSKA (reference sequence). V was pared by 3 bases and J by 5 bases, with 13 bases between.

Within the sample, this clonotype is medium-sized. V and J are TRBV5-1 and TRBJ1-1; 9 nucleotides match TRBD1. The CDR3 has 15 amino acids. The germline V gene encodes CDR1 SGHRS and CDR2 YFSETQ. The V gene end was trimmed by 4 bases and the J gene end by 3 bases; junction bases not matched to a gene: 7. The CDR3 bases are TGCGCCAGCAGCGGGGGACAGGGTAGGGACACTGAAGCTTTCTTT. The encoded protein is CASSGGQGRDTEAFF.

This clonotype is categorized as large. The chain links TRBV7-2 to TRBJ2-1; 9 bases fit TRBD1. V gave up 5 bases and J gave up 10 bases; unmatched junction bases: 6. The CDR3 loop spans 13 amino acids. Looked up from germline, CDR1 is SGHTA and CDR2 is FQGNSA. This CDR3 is CASSGQGTGEQFF. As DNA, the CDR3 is TGTGCCAGCAGCGGACAGGGGACGGGGGAGCAGTTCTTC. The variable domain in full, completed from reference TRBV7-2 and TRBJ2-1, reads GAGVSQSPSNKVTEKGKDVELRCDPISGHTALYWYRQSLGQGLEFLIYFQGNSAPDKSGLPSDRFSAERTGGSVSTLTIQRTQQEDSAVYLCASSGQGTGEQFFGPGTRLTVL.

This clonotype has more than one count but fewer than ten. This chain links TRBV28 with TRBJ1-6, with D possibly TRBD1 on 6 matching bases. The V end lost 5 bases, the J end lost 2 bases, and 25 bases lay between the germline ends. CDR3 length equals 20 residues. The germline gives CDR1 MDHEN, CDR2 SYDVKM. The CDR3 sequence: CASSHRGGPTVKPYNSPLHF. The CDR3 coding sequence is TGTGCCAGCAGTCACCGGGGGGGGCCAACAGTTAAACCCTATAATTCACCCCTCCACTTT.

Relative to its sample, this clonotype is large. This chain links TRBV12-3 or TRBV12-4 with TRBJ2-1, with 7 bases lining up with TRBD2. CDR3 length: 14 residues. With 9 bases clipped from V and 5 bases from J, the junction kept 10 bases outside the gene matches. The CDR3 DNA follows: TGTGCCAGTCTAGAGACTAGCCCTCACAATGAGCAGTTCTTC. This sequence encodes CASLETSPHNEQFF.

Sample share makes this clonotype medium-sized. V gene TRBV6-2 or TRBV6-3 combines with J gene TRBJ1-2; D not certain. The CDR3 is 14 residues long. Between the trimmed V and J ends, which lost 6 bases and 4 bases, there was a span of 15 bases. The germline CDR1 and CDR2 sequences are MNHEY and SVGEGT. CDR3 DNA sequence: TGTGCCAGCAGCCCCCAAGACCGGATCTATGGCTACACCTTC. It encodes CASSPQDRIYGYTF.

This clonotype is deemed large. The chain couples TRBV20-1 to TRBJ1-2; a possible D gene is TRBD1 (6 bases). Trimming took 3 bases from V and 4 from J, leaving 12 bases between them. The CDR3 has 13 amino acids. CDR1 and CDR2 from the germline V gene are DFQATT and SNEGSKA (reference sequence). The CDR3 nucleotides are TGCAGTGCTAGTTGGGGGCGGGCCTATGGCTACACCTTC. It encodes CSASWGRAYGYTF.

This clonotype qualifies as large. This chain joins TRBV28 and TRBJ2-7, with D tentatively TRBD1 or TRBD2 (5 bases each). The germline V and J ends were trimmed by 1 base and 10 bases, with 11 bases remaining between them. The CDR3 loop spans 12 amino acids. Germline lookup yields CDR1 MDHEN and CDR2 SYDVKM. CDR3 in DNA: TGTGCCAGCAGTTTATCCAGGGACCTACAGTACTTC. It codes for CASSLSRDLQYF.

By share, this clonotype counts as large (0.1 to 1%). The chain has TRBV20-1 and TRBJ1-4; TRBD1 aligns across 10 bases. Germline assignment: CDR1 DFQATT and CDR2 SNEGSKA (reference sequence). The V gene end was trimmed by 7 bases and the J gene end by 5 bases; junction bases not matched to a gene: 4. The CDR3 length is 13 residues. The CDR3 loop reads CSVPGQGNEKLFF. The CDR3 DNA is TGCAGTGTCCCGGGACAGGGGAATGAAAAACTGTTTTTT.

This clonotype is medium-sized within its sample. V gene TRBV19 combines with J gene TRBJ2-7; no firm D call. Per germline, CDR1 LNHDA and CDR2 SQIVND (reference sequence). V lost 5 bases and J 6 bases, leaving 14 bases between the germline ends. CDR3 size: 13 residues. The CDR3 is CASSPAVGGEQYF. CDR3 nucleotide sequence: TGTGCCAGTAGTCCCGCAGTGGGCGGCGAGCAGTACTTC.

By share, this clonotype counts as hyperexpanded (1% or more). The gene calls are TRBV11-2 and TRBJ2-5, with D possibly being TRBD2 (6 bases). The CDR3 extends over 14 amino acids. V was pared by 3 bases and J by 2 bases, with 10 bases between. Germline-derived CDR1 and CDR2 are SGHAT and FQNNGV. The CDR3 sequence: CASSFGGAQETQYF. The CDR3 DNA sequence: TGTGCCAGCAGCTTCGGCGGGGCTCAAGAGACCCAGTACTTC.

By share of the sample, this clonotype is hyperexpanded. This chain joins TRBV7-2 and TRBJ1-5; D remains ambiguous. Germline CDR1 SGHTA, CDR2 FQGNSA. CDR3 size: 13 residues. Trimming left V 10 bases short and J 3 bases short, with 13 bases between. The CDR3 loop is CATSIDLNQPQHF. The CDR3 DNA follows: TGTGCCACCTCCATAGATCTCAATCAGCCCCAGCATTTT.

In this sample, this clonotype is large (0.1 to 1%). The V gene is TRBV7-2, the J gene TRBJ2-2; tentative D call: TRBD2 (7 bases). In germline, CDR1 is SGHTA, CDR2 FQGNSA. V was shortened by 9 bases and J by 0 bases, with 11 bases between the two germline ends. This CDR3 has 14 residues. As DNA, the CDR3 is TGTGCCAGTAGGGGGGGGGCGAACACCGGGGAGCTGTTTTTT. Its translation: CASRGGANTGELFF.

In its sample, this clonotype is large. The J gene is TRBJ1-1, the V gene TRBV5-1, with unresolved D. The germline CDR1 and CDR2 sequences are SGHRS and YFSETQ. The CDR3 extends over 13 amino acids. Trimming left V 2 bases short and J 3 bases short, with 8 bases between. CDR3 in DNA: TGCGCCAGCAGCTTCTCCAAAGACACTGAAGCTTTCTTT. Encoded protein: CASSFSKDTEAFF.

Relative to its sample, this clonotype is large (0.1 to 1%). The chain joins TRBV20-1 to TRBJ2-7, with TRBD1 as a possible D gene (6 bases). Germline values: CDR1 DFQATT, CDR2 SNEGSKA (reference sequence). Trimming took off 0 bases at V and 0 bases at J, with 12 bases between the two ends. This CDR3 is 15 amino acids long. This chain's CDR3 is CSARDLGGHSYEQYF. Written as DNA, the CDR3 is TGCAGTGCTAGAGATCTAGGGGGACACTCCTACGAGCAGTACTTC.

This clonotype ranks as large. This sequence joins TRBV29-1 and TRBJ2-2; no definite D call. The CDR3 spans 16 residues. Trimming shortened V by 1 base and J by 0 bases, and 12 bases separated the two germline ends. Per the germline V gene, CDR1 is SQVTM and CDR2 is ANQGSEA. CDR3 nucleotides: TGCAGCGTTGAAGGTCAAGGCAACGCGAACACCGGGGAGCTGTTTTTT. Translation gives CSVEGQGNANTGELFF.

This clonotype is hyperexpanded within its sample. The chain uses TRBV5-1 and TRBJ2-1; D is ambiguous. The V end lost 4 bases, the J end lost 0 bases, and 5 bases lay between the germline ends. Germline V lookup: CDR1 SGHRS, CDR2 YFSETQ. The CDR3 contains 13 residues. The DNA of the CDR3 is TGCGCCAGCAGCGGAAGCTCCTACAATGAGCAGTTCTTC. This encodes CASSGSSYNEQFF.

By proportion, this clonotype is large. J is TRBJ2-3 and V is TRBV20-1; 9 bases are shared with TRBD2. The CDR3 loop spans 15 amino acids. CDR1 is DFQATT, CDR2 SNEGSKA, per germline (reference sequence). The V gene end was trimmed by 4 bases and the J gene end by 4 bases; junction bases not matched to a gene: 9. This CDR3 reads CSAKKGGRAADTQYF. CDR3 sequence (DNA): TGCAGTGCTAAAAAGGGCGGGAGGGCCGCAGATACGCAGTATTTT.

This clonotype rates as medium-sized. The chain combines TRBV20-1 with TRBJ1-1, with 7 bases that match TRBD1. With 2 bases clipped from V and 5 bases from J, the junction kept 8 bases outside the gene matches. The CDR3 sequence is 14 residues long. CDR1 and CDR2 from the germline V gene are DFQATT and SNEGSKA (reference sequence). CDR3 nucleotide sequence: TGCAGTGCTAGACCCATCGACAGGGATACTGAAGCTTTCTTT. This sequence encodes CSARPIDRDTEAFF.

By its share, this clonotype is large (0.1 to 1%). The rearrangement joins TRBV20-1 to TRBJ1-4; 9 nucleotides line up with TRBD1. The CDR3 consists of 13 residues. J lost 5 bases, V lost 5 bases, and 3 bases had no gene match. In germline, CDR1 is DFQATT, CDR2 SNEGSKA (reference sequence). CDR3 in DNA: TGCAGTGCTCCAGGACAGGGGAATGAAAAACTGTTTTTT. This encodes CSAPGQGNEKLFF.